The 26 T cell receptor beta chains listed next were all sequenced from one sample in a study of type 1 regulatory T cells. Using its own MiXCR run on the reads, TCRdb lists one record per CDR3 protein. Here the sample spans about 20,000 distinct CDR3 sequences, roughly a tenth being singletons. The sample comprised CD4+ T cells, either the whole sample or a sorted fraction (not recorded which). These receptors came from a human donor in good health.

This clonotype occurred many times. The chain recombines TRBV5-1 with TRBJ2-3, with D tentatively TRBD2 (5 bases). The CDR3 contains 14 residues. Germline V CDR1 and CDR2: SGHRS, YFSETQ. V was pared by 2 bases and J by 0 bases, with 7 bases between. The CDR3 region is CASSLGGSTDTQYF. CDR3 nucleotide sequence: TGCGCCAGCAGCTTAGGAGGAAGCACAGATACGCAGTATTTT.

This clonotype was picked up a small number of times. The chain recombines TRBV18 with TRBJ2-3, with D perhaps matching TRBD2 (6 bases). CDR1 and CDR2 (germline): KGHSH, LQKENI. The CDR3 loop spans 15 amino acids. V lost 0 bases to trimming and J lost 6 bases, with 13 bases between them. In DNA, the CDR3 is TGTGCCAGCTCACCACCTGCGGGATCGGGGGATACGCAGTATTTT. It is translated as CASSPPAGSGDTQYF. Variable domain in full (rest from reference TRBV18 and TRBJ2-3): NAGVMQNPRHLVRRRGQEARLRCSPMKGHSHVYWYRQLPEEGLKFMVYLQKENIIDESGMPKERFSAEFPKEGPSILRIQQVVRGDSAAYFCASSPPAGSGDTQYFGPGTRLTVL.

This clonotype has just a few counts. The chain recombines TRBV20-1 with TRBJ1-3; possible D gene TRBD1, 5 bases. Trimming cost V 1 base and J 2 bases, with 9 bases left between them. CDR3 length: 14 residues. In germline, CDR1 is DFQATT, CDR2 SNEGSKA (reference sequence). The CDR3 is CSARVPGAGNTIYF. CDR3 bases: TGCAGTGCTAGAGTCCCGGGGGCTGGAAACACCATATATTTT.

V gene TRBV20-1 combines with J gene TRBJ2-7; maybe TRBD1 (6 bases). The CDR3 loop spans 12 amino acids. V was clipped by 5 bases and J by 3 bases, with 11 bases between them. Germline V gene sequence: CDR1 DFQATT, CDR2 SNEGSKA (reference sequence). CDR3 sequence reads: CSAYRARYEQYF. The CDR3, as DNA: TGCAGTGCTTACAGGGCCCGCTACGAGCAGTACTTC.

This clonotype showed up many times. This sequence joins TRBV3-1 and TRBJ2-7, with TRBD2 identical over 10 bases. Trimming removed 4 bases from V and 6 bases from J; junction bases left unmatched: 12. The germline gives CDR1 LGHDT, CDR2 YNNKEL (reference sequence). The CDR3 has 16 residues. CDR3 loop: CASSPYSSLAGVEQYF. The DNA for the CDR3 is TGTGCCAGCAGCCCGTACAGTAGTCTAGCGGGAGTCGAGCAGTACTTC.

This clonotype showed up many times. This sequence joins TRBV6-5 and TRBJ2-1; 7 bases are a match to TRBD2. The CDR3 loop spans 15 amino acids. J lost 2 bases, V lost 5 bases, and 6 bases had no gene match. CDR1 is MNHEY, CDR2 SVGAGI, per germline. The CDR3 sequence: CASSGAGVTYNEQFF. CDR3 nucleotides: TGTGCCAGCAGTGGGGCGGGAGTGACCTACAATGAGCAGTTCTTC.

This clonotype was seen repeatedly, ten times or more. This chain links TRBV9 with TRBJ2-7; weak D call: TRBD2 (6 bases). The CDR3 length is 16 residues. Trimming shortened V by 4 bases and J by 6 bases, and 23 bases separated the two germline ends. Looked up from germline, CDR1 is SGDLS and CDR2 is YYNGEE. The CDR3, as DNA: TGTGCCAGCAGCCCCCACGGGAGCGCGAACCCCCCCGAGCAGTACTTC. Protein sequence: CASSPHGSANPPEQYF.

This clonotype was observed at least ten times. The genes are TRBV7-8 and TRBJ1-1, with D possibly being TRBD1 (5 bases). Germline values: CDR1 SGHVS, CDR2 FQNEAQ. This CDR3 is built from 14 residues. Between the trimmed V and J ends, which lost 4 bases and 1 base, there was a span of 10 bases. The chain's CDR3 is CASSSGGKNTEAFF. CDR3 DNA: TGTGCCAGCAGCTCTGGGGGTAAGAACACTGAAGCTTTCTTT. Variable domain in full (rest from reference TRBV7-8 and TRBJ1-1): GAGVSQSPRYKVAKRGQDVALRCDPISGHVSLFWYQQALGQGPEFLTYFQNEAQLDKSGLPSDRFFAERPEGSVSTLKIQRTQQEDSAVYLCASSSGGKNTEAFFGQGTRLTVV.

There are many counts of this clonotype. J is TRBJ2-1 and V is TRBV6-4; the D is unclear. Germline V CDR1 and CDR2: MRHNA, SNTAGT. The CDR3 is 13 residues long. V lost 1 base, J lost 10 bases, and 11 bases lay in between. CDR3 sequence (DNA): TGTGCCAGCAGTGACTTGATTCCCGGGGAGCAGTTCTTC. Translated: CASSDLIPGEQFF.

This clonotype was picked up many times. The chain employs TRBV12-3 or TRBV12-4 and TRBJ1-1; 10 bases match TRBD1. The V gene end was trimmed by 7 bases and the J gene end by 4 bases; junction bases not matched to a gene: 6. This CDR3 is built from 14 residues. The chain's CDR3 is CASTRTGGGTEAFF. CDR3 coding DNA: TGTGCCAGCACCCGGACAGGGGGGGGCACTGAAGCTTTCTTT.

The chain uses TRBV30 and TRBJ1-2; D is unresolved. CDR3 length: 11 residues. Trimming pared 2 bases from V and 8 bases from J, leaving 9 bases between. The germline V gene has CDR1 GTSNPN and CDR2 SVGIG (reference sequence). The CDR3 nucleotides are TGTGCCTGGAGTCCCCGCCAGGGCTACACCTTC. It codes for CAWSPRQGYTF.

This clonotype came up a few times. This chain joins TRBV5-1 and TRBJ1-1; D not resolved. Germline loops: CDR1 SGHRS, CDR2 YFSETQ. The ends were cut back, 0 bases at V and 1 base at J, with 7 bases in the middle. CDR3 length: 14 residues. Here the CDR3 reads CASSLGSGNTEAFF. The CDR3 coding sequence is TGCGCCAGCAGCTTGGGTTCCGGGAACACTGAAGCTTTCTTT.

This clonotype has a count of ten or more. CDR3 in DNA: TGTGCCAGCAGCTCATCGAGGGACCAGTACGAGCAGTACTTC. This codes for CASSSSRDQYEQYF. The V and J genes are TRBV7-2 and TRBJ2-7, with D perhaps assigned TRBD1 or TRBD2 (5 bases each). With 4 bases removed from V and 4 bases from J, the gap between germline ends came to 14 bases. The CDR3 extends over 14 amino acids. In germline, CDR1 is SGHTA, CDR2 FQGNSA.

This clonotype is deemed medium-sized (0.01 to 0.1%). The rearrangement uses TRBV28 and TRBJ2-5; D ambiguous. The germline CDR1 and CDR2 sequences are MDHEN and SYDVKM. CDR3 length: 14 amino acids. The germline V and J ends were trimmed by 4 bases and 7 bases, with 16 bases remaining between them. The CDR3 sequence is CASSSTAMQPTQYF. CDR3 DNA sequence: TGTGCCAGCAGTTCGACCGCTATGCAACCGACCCAGTACTTC.

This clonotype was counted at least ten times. The CDR3 loop reads CASSLNGGLALNEQFF. The CDR3 DNA follows: TGTGCCAGCAGTCTCAACGGGGGACTAGCTTTAAATGAGCAGTTCTTC. This chain joins TRBV12-3 or TRBV12-4 and TRBJ2-1; 9 positions agree with TRBD2. This CDR3 contains 16 residues. V trimming: 5 bases; J trimming: 7 bases; junction bases outside the gene matches: 12.

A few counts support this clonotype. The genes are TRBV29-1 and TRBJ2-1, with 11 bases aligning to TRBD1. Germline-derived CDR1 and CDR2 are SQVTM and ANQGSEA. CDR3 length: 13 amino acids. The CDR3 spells CSTRDRGGGEQFF. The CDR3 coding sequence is TGCAGTACCCGGGACAGGGGGGGTGGTGAGCAGTTCTTC.

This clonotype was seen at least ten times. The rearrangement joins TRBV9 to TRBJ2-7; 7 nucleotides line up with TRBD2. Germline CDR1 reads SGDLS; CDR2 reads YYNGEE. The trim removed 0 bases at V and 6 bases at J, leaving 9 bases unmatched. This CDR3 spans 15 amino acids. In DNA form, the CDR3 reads TGTGCCAGCAGCGTAGACTGGGCGGGAGAAGGCGAGCAGTACTTC. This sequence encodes CASSVDWAGEGEQYF.

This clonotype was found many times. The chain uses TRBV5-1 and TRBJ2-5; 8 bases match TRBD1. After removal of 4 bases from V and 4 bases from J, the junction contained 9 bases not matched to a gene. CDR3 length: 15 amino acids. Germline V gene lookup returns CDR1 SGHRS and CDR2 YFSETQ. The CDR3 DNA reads TGCGCCAGCAGCGGGACAGGTGTTATGGGAGAGACCCAGTACTTC. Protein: CASSGTGVMGETQYF.

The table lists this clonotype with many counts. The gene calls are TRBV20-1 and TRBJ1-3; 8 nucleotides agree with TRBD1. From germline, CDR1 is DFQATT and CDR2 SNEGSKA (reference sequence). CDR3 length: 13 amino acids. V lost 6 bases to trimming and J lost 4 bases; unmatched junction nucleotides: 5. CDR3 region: CSAHRTGGNTIYF. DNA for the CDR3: TGCAGTGCCCACAGGACAGGGGGAAACACCATATATTTT.

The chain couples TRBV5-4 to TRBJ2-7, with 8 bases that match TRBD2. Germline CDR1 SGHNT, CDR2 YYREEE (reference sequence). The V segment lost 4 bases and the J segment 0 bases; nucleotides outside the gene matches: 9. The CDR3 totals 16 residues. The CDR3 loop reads CASSPRTSSVSYEQYF. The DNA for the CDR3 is TGTGCCAGCAGCCCCAGGACTAGCTCCGTCTCCTACGAGCAGTACTTC.

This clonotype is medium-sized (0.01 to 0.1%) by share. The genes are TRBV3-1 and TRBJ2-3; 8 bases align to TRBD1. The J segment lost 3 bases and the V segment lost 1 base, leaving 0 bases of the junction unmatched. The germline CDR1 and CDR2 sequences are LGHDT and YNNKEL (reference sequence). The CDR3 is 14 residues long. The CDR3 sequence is CASSQGQGTDTQYF. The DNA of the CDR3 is TGTGCCAGCAGCCAAGGACAGGGGACAGATACGCAGTATTTT.

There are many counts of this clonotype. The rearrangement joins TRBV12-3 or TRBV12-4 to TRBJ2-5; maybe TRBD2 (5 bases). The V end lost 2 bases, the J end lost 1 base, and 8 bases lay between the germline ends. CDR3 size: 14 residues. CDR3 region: CASSLPGTQETQYF. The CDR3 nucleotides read TGTGCCAGCAGTTTACCGGGAACCCAAGAGACCCAGTACTTC.

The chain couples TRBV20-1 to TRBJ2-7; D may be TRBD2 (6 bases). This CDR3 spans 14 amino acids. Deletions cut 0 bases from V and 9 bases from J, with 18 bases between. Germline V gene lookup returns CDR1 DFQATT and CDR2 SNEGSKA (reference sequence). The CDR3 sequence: CSAREGREGHLQYF. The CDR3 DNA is TGCAGTGCTAGAGAGGGGCGGGAAGGACATTTGCAGTACTTC.

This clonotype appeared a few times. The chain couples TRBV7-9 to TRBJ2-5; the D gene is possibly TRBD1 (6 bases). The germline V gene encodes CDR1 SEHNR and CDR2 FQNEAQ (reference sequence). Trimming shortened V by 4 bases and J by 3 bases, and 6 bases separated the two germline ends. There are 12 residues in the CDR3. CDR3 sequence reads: CASSYREETQYF. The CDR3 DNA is TGTGCCAGCAGCTACAGGGAAGAGACCCAGTACTTC.

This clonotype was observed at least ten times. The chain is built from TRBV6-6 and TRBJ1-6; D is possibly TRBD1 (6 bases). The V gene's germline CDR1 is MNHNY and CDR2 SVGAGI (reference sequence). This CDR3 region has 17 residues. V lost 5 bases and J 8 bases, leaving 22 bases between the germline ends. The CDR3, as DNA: TGTGCCAGCAGTATCACCCGGGACATTAGACTGGATTCACCCCTCCACTTT. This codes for CASSITRDIRLDSPLHF.

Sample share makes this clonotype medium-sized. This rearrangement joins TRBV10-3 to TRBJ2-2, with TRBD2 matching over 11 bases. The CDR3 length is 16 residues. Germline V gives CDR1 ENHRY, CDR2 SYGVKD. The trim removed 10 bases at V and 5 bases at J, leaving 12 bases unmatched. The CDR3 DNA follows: TGTGCCACCAGAGGGACTAGCGGAAGAGGAACCGGGGAGCTGTTTTTT. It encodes CATRGTSGRGTGELFF.